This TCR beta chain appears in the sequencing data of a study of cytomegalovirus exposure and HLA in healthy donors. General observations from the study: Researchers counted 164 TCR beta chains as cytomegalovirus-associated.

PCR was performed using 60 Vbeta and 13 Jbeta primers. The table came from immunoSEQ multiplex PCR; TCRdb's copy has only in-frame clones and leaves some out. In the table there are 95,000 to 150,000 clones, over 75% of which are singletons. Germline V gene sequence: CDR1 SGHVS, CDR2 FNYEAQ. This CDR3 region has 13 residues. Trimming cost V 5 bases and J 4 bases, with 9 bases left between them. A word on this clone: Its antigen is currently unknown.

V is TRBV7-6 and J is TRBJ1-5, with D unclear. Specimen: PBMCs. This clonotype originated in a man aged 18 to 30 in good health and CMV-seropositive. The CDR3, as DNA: TGTGCCAGCAGCCCCCAGAAGAATCAGCCCCAGCATTTT. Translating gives CASSPQKNQPQHF.